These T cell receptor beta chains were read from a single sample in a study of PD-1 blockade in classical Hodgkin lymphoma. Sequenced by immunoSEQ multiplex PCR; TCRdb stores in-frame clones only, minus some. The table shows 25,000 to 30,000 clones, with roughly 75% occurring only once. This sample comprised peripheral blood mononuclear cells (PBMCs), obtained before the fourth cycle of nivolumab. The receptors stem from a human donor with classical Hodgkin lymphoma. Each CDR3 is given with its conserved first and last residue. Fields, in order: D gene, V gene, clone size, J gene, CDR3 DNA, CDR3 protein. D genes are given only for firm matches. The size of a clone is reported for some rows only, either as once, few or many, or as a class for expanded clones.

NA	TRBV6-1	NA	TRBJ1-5	TGTGCCAGCAAGCCAGGATTTAGCAATCAGCCCCAGCATTTT	CASKPGFSNQPQHF
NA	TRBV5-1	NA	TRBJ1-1	TGCGCCAGCTCGGACACGGGGGGCATCACTGAAGCTTTCTTT	CASSDTGGITEAFF
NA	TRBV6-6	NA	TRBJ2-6	TGTGCCAGCAGTCCCGCCCCCGGGGTCGGGGCCAACGTCCTGACTTTC	CASSPAPGVGANVLTF
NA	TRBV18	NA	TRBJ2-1	TGTGCCAGCTCACCTTCGATTCTAGCATCCGAGCAGTTCTTC	CASSPSILASEQFF
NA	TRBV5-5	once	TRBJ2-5	TGTGCCAGCAGCCCGCCGGACCCCCAAGGGACCCAGTACTTC	CASSPPDPQGTQYF
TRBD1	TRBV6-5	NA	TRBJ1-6	TGTGCCAGCAGCCGAACAGGGGGCTTACCACCCCTCCACTTT	CASSRTGGLPPLHF
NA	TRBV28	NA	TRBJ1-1	TGTGCCAGCAGTTTGGGTCAGGGAACTGAAGCTTTCTTT	CASSLGQGTEAFF
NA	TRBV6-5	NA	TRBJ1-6	TGTGCCAGCGAGTCCTTTGGAGGGCAGGGGTCACCCCTCCACTTT	CASESFGGQGSPLHF
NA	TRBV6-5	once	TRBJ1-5	TGTGCCAGCGCAGGGATAAATCAGCCCCAGCATTTT	CASAGINQPQHF
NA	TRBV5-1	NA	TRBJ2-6	TGCGCCAGCAGCCCGAGGGGGGCTGGGGCCAACGTCCTGACTTTC	CASSPRGAGANVLTF
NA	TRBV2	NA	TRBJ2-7	TGTGCCAGCAGGGCCACCGACTACGAGCAGTACTTC	CASRATDYEQYF
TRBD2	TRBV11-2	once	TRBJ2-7	TGTGCCAGCACACCTAGCGGGAGGACCGCATTCGCCTACGAGCAGTACTTC	CASTPSGRTAFAYEQYF
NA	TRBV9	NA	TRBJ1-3	TGTGCCAGCAGCGTAGGCGGGGTGTGGATAGACACCATATATTTT	CASSVGGVWIDTIYF
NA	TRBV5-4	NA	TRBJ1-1	TGTGCCAGCAGCAATGAGGGCAGGGGCACTGAAGCTTTCTTT	CASSNEGRGTEAFF
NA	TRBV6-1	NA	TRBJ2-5	TGTGCCAGCAGTCCCCCAATCCGGGAGACCCAGTACTTC	CASSPPIRETQYF
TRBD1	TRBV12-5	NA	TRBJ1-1	TGTGCTAGTGGTTTAGACAGGGGGACTGAAGCTTTCTTT	CASGLDRGTEAFF
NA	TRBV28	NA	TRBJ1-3	TGTGCCAGCAGTTTAGTTCAAGGGCTTGGAAACACCATATATTTT	CASSLVQGLGNTIYF
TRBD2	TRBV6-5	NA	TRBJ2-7	TGTGCCAGCAGTTACGGCGGACTAGCGGGAGACGAGCAGTACTTC	CASSYGGLAGDEQYF
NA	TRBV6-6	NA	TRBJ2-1	TGTGCCAGCAGCTCTGTCACTAGTCGCCTGAACAATGAGCAGTTCTTC	CASSSVTSRLNNEQFF
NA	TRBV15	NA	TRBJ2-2	TGTGCCACCAGCAGTAGACTAGGGAACACCGGGGAGCTGTTTTTT	CATSSRLGNTGELFF
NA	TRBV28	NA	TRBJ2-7	TGTGCCAGCAGAACCGGGACGAATCCCTACGAGCAGTACTTC	CASRTGTNPYEQYF
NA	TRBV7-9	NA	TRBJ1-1	TGTGCCAGCAGCTTAGTACAGGGGAACACTGAAGCTTTCTTT	CASSLVQGNTEAFF
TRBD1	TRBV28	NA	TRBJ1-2	TGTGCCAGCAGTTTATGGGGACAGGGGAGTGGCTACACCTTC	CASSLWGQGSGYTF
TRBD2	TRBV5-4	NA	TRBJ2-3	TGTGCCAGCAGCTTGGTGCCGGGACTAGCGAGCACAGATACGCAGTATTTT	CASSLVPGLASTDTQYF
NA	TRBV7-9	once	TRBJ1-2	TGTGCCAGCAGCCCCCACGTGGGCGGTATCGGCTACACCTTC	CASSPHVGGIGYTF
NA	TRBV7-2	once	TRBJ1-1	TGTGCCAGCAGCTCTAAGACAGTGAACACTGAAGCTTTCTTT	CASSSKTVNTEAFF
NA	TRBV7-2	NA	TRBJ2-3	TGTGCCAGCAGCATTAGCACAGATACGCAGTATTTT	CASSISTDTQYF
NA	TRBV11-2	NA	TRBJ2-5	TGTGCCAGCGTAGAGAATAAAGGAGAGACCCAGTACTTC	CASVENKGETQYF
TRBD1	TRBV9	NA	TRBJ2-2	TGTGCCAGCAGCGTAGGAGCAGGGGGCGCTGCCGGGGAGCTGTTTTTT	CASSVGAGGAAGELFF
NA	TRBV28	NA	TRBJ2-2	TGTGCCAGCAGTTTGATCCGACGGTACACCGGGGAGCTGTTTTTT	CASSLIRRYTGELFF
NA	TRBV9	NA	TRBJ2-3	TGTGCCAGCAGCGCCGGTATGAATACGCAGTATTTT	CASSAGMNTQYF
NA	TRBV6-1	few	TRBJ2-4	TGTGCCAGCAGTGATACTTGGGCTGCCCAGTACTTC	CASSDTWAAQYF
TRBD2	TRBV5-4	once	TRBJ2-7	TGTGCCAGCAGTTGGGGACTAGCTCCCCACGAGCAGTACTTC	CASSWGLAPHEQYF
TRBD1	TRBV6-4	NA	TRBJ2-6	TGTGCCAGCAGTGAAGGGACAGATATGTTTGGGGCCAACGTCCTGACTTTC	CASSEGTDMFGANVLTF
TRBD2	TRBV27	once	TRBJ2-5	TGTGCCAGCAGCCCTAGCGGGAGGGCCCTCGGGACCCAGTACTTC	CASSPSGRALGTQYF
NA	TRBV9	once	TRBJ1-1	TGTGCCACCTCCCAGGGGACGGAAAACACTGAAGCTTTCTTT	CATSQGTENTEAFF
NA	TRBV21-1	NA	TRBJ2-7	TGTGCCAGCAGCAAACCCCTACAGATAGCGTTCCCCTACGAGCAGTACTTC	CASSKPLQIAFPYEQYF
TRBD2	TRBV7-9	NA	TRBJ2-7	TGTGCCAGCAGCTTAGTCGCTAGCGGGACCTACGAGCAGTACTTC	CASSLVASGTYEQYF
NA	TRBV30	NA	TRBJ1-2	TGTGCCTGGAGTCCCAGACTAACCTATGGCTACACCTTC	CAWSPRLTYGYTF
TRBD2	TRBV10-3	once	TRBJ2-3	TGTGCCATCAGTGATGCGGGAGGGAGCACAGATACGCAGTATTTT	CAISDAGGSTDTQYF
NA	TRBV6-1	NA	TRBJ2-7	TGTGCCAGCAGTGAGTCGACAGGACCGTTCTACGAGCAGTACTTC	CASSESTGPFYEQYF
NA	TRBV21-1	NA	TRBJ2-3	TGTGCCAGCAGCAAAGCGGGATGGAGCACAGATACGCAGTATTTT	CASSKAGWSTDTQYF
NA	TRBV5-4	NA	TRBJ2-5	TGTGCCAGCAGCTTGTTCGGCACAGGGCAAGAGACCCAGTACTTC	CASSLFGTGQETQYF
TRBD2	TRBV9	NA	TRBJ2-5	TGTGCCAGCAGCGTGGGAGCGGGAGGGAAGCAAGAGACCCAGTACTTC	CASSVGAGGKQETQYF
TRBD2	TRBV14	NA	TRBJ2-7	TGTGCCAGCAGCCAAGGACTAGCATCGAACTACGAGCAGTACTTC	CASSQGLASNYEQYF